The clone carrying this T cell receptor beta chain was counted only a few times. This CDR3 contains 14 residues. Germline V lookup: CDR1 SNHLY, CDR2 FYNNEI. V shed 8 bases and J shed 2 bases, with 14 bases lying between them. Clones were sequenced by immunoSEQ multiplex PCR, and TCRdb holds only the in-frame ones, with some missing. The profile covers 200,000 to 300,000 clones, with under 90% appearing a single time and approximately 4% taken by the ten largest. The record originates from a study of blood T cell repertoires in COVID-19. Across the whole study: Whether acute or convalescent, the COVID-19 samples came from the United States, Italy and Spain.

This TCR was sampled from a man aged 55 to 70 with acute or convalescent COVID-19. The sample taken for sequencing was peripheral blood. J is TRBJ2-3 and V is TRBV2; D possibly corresponds to TRBD2 (5 bases). The CDR3: CASGNSVYTDTQYF. Written as DNA, the CDR3 is TGTGCCAGCGGGAATAGCGTGTACACAGATACGCAGTATTTT.